The 14 T cell receptor beta chains below come from one sample, sequenced in a study of cytomegalovirus exposure and HLA in healthy donors. It was with 60 Vbeta and 13 Jbeta primers that the PCR ran. The data were produced by immunoSEQ multiplex PCR, yet TCRdb's version contains in-frame clones alone and is incomplete. Among about 210,000 clones, about 75% were seen once, and the ten largest hold 1.5% to 2%. The sample consisted of PBMCs. Receptors were obtained from a male donor in good health and CMV-seronegative.

This clone was counted once. The genes are TRBV19 and TRBJ1-4, with TRBD1 matching over 7 bases. Per the germline V gene, CDR1 is LNHDA and CDR2 is SQIVND (reference sequence). V lost 4 bases, J lost 8 bases, and 4 bases stayed unmatched. The CDR3 loop spans 13 amino acids. The DNA of the CDR3 is TGTGCCAGTAGTACCGACAGGGAAGAAAAACTGTTTTTT. It codes for CASSTDREEKLFF.

J is TRBJ2-1 and V is TRBV9, with TRBD1 matching over 9 bases. Trimming at V came to 0 bases and at J to 2 bases, leaving 6 bases not matched to a gene. Germline V lookup: CDR1 SGDLS, CDR2 YYNGEE. The CDR3 is made up of 17 amino acids. The CDR3 region is CASSVELRDRAYNEQFF. DNA for the CDR3: TGTGCCAGCAGCGTAGAATTGAGGGACAGGGCCTACAATGAGCAGTTCTTC.

This sequence joins TRBV10-3 and TRBJ2-7, with no clear D. The CDR3 sequence is 12 residues long. From germline, CDR1 is ENHRY and CDR2 SYGVKD. The V end lost 0 bases, the J end lost 3 bases, and 3 bases lay between the germline ends. In DNA, the CDR3 is TGTGCCATCAGTGAGTCCAGCTACGAGCAGTACTTC. Amino acids: CAISESSYEQYF.

V gene TRBV27 combines with J gene TRBJ2-5, with TRBD2 matching 15 bases. The CDR3 extends over 17 amino acids. From germline, CDR1 is MNHEY and CDR2 SMNVEV (reference sequence). Trimming removed 6 bases from V and 5 bases from J; junction bases left unmatched: 10. This CDR3 reads CASSLRGLAGGRETQYF. For the CDR3, the DNA is TGTGCCAGCAGCCTGCGGGGACTAGCGGGAGGACGTGAGACCCAGTACTTC.

V is TRBV4-3 and J is TRBJ2-5; 7 bases are a match to TRBD1. In germline, CDR1 is LGHNA, CDR2 YSLEER. J lost 0 bases, V lost 1 base, and 14 bases had no gene match. This CDR3 region has 19 residues. Here the CDR3 reads CASSQATQGPQRNQETQYF. CDR3 sequence (DNA): TGCGCCAGCAGCCAAGCGACACAGGGGCCGCAAAGAAACCAAGAGACCCAGTACTTC.

The chain links TRBV20-1 to TRBJ1-2, with TRBD1 identical over 8 bases. This CDR3 spans 11 amino acids. The ends lost 4 bases at V and 6 bases at J; junction bases unmatched: 1. Germline V gives CDR1 DFQATT, CDR2 SNEGSKA (reference sequence). CDR3 loop: CSATGGHGYTF. DNA of the CDR3: TGCAGTGCTACAGGGGGCCATGGCTACACCTTC.

The J gene is TRBJ2-7, the V gene TRBV19; 7 bases are shared with TRBD1. V lost 8 bases to trimming and J lost 6 bases; unmatched junction nucleotides: 13. The CDR3 has 14 amino acids. Per the germline V gene, CDR1 is LNHDA and CDR2 is SQIVND (reference sequence). DNA for the CDR3: TGTGCCAGTTCGGTCGGGACAGTAGAAGGCGAGCAGTACTTC. It codes for CASSVGTVEGEQYF.

CDR3 region: CASSLDRVRGYTF. The CDR3 DNA reads as TGTGCCAGCAGCCTTGACAGGGTGCGGGGCTACACCTTC. The chain carries TRBV27 and TRBJ1-2; 7 bases are shared with TRBD1. The CDR3 spans 13 residues. Losses at the gene ends were 6 bases for V and 8 bases for J; bases not matched to a gene: 9. Germline CDR1 and CDR2: MNHEY and SMNVEV (reference sequence).

The chain links TRBV28 to TRBJ2-3, with 10 bases that match TRBD2. Trimming took 6 bases from V and 4 from J; bases not matched to a gene: 4. Germline values: CDR1 MDHEN, CDR2 SYDVKM. This CDR3 is built from 14 residues. The DNA of the CDR3 is TGTGCCAGCAGCCCTAGCGGGGGCCCAGATACGCAGTATTTT. It translates to CASSPSGGPDTQYF.

The V and J genes are TRBV18 and TRBJ2-3; 13 positions match TRBD2. The germline CDR1 and CDR2 sequences are KGHSH and LQKENI. The CDR3 is 18 amino acids. Trimming took 3 bases from V and 2 from J; bases not matched to a gene: 8. The CDR3 protein is CASSPRLAGGITTDTQYF. The CDR3 DNA sequence: TGTGCCAGCTCACCCCGACTAGCGGGAGGAATCACCACAGATACGCAGTATTTT.

The genes are TRBV4-3 and TRBJ2-5; TRBD2 agrees at 11 bases. CDR3 length equals 16 residues. Germline loops: CDR1 LGHNA, CDR2 YSLEER. Germline trimming cut 3 bases from V and 4 bases from J; bases unmatched to any gene: 7. CDR3 amino acids: CASSHNLAGGGETQYF. The CDR3 bases are TGCGCCAGCAGCCACAATCTAGCGGGGGGTGGAGAGACCCAGTACTTC.

This clone was picked up a small number of times. One end of the junction fails to match germline, which may point to a read error. V and J are TRBV7-7 and TRBJ2-5; TRBD2 agrees at 11 bases. Near its end, the DNA agrees better with TRBJ2-7, so the J call may be wrong. The CDR3 is made up of 16 amino acids. The V gene's germline CDR1 is SSHAT and CDR2 FNYEAQ (reference sequence). The CDR3, as DNA: TGTGCTAGCAGCCCCCTAGCGGGAGGCCGAGCCTACGAGCAGTACTTC. It is translated as CASSPLAGGRAYEQYF.

The chain carries TRBV19 and TRBJ2-5, with 9 positions matching TRBD1. Germline CDR1 reads LNHDA; CDR2 reads SQIVND (reference sequence). CDR3 length equals 17 residues. The J segment lost 4 bases and the V segment lost 5 bases, leaving 14 bases of the junction unmatched. CDR3 sequence (DNA): TGTGCCAGTAGTCCCCTAAGCTCCGGGACAGGGTTAGAGACCCAGTACTTC. Translation gives CASSPLSSGTGLETQYF.

The V gene is TRBV4-3, the J gene TRBJ2-3; D is perhaps TRBD2 (5 bases). CDR1 and CDR2 (germline): LGHNA, YSLEER. The CDR3 runs 15 residues. Trimming removed 4 bases from V and 0 bases from J, with 11 bases in between. Written as DNA, the CDR3 is TGCGCCAGCAGCCGTCCGGGCGGGAGCACAGATACGCAGTATTTT. It specifies CASSRPGGSTDTQYF.